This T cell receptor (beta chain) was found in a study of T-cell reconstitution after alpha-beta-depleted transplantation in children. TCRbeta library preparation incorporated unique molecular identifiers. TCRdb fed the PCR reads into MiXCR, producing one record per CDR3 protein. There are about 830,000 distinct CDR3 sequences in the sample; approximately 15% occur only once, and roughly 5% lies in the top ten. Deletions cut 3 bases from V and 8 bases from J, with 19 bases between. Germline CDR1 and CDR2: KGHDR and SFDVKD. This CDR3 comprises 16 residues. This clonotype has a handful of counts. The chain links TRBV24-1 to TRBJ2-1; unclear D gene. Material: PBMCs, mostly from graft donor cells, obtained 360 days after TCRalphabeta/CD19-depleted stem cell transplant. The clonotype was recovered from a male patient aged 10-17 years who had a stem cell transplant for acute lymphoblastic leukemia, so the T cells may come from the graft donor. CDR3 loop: CATSDRPPICPDEQFF. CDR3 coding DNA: TGTGCCACCAGTGATCGGCCTCCCATATGCCCCGATGAGCAGTTCTTC.